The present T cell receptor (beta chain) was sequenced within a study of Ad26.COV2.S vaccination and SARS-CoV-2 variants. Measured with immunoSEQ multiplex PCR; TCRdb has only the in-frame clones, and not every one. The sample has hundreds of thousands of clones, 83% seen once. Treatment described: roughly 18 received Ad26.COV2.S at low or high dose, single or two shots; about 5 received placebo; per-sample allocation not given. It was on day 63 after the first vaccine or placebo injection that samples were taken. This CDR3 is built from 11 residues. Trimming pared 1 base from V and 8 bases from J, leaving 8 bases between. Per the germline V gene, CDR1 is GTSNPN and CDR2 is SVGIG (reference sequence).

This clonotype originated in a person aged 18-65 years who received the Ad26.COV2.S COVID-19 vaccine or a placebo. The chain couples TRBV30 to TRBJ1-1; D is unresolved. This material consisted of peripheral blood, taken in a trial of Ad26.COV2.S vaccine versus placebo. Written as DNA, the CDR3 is TGTGCCTGGAGTGACCGTCTAGAAGCTTTCTTT. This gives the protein CAWSDRLEAFF.